One and the same sample provided the 8 T cell receptor beta chains below, sequenced in a study of cytomegalovirus exposure and HLA in healthy donors. This PCR relied on a set of 60 Vbeta primers and 13 Jbeta primers. Clones were read by immunoSEQ multiplex PCR, and TCRdb kept only the in-frame ones, dropping some. The data contain over 100,000 clones, around two thirds of them singletons. The sample consisted of PBMCs. These TCRs come from a woman in her forties in good health and CMV-seronegative.

The chain joins TRBV5-4 to TRBJ2-7; TRBD1 matches at 9 bases. Per germline, CDR1 SGHNT and CDR2 YYREEE (reference sequence). This CDR3 has 13 amino acids. V gave up 4 bases and J gave up 4 bases; unmatched junction bases: 3. For the CDR3, the DNA is TGTGCCAGCAGCCCACAGGGGGCGTACGAGCAGTACTTC. Its translation is CASSPQGAYEQYF.

There are a few counts of this clone. The genes are TRBV27 and TRBJ2-2; D is undetermined. Per the germline V gene, CDR1 is MNHEY and CDR2 is SMNVEV (reference sequence). Trimming removed 6 bases at V and 8 bases at J, with 13 bases between. There are 13 residues in the CDR3. Written as DNA, the CDR3 is TGTGCCAGCAGCCATCAACACCCGGGGGAGCTGTTTTTT. Translation gives CASSHQHPGELFF.

V and J are TRBV28 and TRBJ1-1; TRBD1 matches at 10 bases. The CDR3 totals 14 residues. The germline CDR1 and CDR2 sequences are MDHEN and SYDVKM. The V and J ends lost 4 bases and 6 bases, in that order; junction bases with no gene match: 5. Written as DNA, the CDR3 is TGTGCCAGCAGTTCCGGACAGGGGGTTTCTGAAGCTTTCTTT. It translates to CASSSGQGVSEAFF.

In this sample, this clone turned up once. The chain joins TRBV5-5 to TRBJ1-5; no definite D call. The CDR3 runs 14 residues. Germline V gives CDR1 SGHKS, CDR2 YYEKEE (reference sequence). V was cut by 3 bases and J by 2 bases, with 9 bases left in between. CDR3 DNA sequence: TGTGCCAGCAGCTCTTTGTCAGGCAATCAGCCCCAGCATTTT. Protein: CASSSLSGNQPQHF.

V gene TRBV6-6 combines with J gene TRBJ2-3; TRBD2 matches at 7 bases. The V segment lost 6 bases and the J segment 4 bases; nucleotides outside the gene matches: 1. This CDR3 contains 12 residues. The germline V gene encodes CDR1 MNHNY and CDR2 SVGAGI (reference sequence). CDR3 coding DNA: TGTGCCAGCAGGGCGGGAGCAGATACGCAGTATTTT. It yields the protein CASRAGADTQYF.

The J gene is TRBJ1-4, the V gene TRBV30, with D unclear. V lost 0 bases and J 3 bases, leaving 5 bases between the germline ends. Germline V gene data show CDR1 as GTSNPN and CDR2 as SVGIG (reference sequence). The CDR3 contains 13 residues. The CDR3 is CAWSVGPNEKLFF. CDR3 bases: TGTGCCTGGAGTGTGGGCCCTAATGAAAAACTGTTTTTT. Complete variable domain (other parts from reference TRBV30 and TRBJ1-4): SQTIHQWPATLVQPVGSPLSLECTVEGTSNPNLYWYRQAAGRGLQLLFYSVGIGQISSEVPQNLSASRPQDRQFILSSKKLLLSDSGFYLCAWSVGPNEKLFFGSGTQLSVL.

The chain combines TRBV7-2 with TRBJ2-3; 9 bases match TRBD2. V dropped 5 bases and J dropped 2; count of bases not matched to a gene: 8. Germline V gene lookup returns CDR1 SGHTA and CDR2 FQGNSA. The CDR3 extends over 16 amino acids. The CDR3 DNA reads TGTGCCAGCAGCCCGCTCATAGCGGGGGCCACAGATACGCAGTATTTT. Protein sequence: CASSPLIAGATDTQYF. Full variable domain (remainder filled in from reference TRBV7-2 and TRBJ2-3): GAGVSQSPSNKVTEKGKDVELRCDPISGHTALYWYRQSLGQGLEFLIYFQGNSAPDKSGLPSDRFSAERTGGSVSTLTIQRTQQEDSAVYLCASSPLIAGATDTQYFGPGTRLTVL.

The chain links TRBV6-5 to TRBJ1-2; no definite D call. Per the germline V gene, CDR1 is MNHEY and CDR2 is SVGAGI. The V and J ends lost 2 bases and 4 bases respectively, with 8 bases between them. CDR3 size: 13 residues. This CDR3 is CASSYEGVYGYTF. DNA of the CDR3: TGTGCCAGCAGTTACGAGGGTGTCTATGGCTACACCTTC.